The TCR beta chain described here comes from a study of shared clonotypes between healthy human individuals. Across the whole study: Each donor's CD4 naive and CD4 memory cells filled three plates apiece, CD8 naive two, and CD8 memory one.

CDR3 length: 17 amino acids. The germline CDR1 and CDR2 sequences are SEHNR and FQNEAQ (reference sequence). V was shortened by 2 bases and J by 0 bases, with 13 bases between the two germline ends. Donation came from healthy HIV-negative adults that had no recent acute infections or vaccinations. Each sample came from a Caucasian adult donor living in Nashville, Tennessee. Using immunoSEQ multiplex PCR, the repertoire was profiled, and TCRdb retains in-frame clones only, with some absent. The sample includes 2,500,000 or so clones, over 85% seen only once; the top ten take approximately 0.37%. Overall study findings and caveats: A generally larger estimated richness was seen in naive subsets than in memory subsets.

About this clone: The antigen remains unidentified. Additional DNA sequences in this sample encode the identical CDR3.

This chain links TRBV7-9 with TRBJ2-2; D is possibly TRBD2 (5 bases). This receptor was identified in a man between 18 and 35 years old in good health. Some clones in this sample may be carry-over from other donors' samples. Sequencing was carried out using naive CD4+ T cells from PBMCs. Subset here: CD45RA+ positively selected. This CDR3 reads CASSLIPGGPNTGELFF. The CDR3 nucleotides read TGTGCCAGCAGCTTAATCCCCGGCGGGCCGAACACCGGGGAGCTGTTTTTT.